This TCR beta chain was sequenced for a study of OX40 agonist ivuxolimab in advanced cancers. Trimming cost V 4 bases and J 6 bases, with 11 bases left between them. Germline V gene lookup returns CDR1 SGHTA and CDR2 FQGNSA. The CDR3 runs to 13 residues. Data came from immunoSEQ multiplex PCR; TCRdb stores just in-frame clones and leaves some out. The sample carries under 45,000 clones, around 73% recorded once. This clone was picked up a small number of times. The material sequenced was CD4+ or CD8+ T cells sorted from blood, taken in a trial of the OX40 agonist ivuxolimab. The chain joins TRBV7-2 to TRBJ2-3; D unresolved. This TCR derives from an adult with an advanced solid tumor such as melanoma, head and neck, liver or kidney cancer. DNA of the CDR3: TGTGCCAGCAGCTACGCCTTTGGGGATACGCAGTATTTT. Encoded protein: CASSYAFGDTQYF.